Below are 13 T cell receptor beta chains sequenced from a single sample in a study of cytomegalovirus exposure and HLA in healthy donors. PCR was performed using 60 Vbeta and 13 Jbeta primers. The method was immunoSEQ multiplex PCR; TCRdb's version includes in-frame clones alone and lacks a portion of them. The sample has about 150,000 clones, about four fifths seen once. Sequencing input: PBMCs. The receptor source for this set is a young man in good health and CMV-seronegative.

V and J are TRBV9 and TRBJ2-5; D not certain. The CDR3 has 14 amino acids. V lost 1 base and J lost 0, with 7 bases in between. The germline V gene encodes CDR1 SGDLS and CDR2 YYNGEE. The CDR3, as DNA: TGTGCCAGCAGCGTAACGTGGCACCAAGAGACCCAGTACTTC. Translation gives CASSVTWHQETQYF.

This clone was observed many times. The genes are TRBV19 and TRBJ2-7; TRBD1 matches at 8 bases. The CDR3 consists of 11 residues. The V gene's germline CDR1 is LNHDA and CDR2 SQIVND (reference sequence). The V and J ends lost 5 bases and 7 bases, in that order; junction bases with no gene match: 1. The CDR3: CASSDRGEQYF. CDR3 nucleotides: TGTGCCAGTAGTGACAGGGGTGAGCAGTACTTC.

This clone occurred a few times. This chain uses TRBV6-5 with TRBJ2-7, with 11 bases matching TRBD1. Germline V lookup: CDR1 MNHEY, CDR2 SVGAGI. Losses at the gene ends were 7 bases for V and 4 bases for J; bases not matched to a gene: 9. The length of the CDR3 is 15 residues. In nucleotides, the CDR3 is TGTGCCAGCATCGAACGGACAGGGGGCAGGTACGAGCAGTACTTC. Protein sequence: CASIERTGGRYEQYF.

V gene TRBV18 combines with J gene TRBJ1-5, with a weak D call TRBD1 (5 bases). The CDR3 loop spans 15 amino acids. Germline V gene sequence: CDR1 KGHSH, CDR2 LQKENI. The V and J ends lost 2 bases and 3 bases respectively, with 11 bases between them. For the CDR3, the DNA is TGTGCCAGCTCACCATCCTCGGGGGACAATCAGCCCCAGCATTTT. Its protein is CASSPSSGDNQPQHF.

V usage is TRBV2 and J usage is TRBJ2-5, with a weak D call TRBD2 (7 bases). Per the germline V gene, CDR1 is SNHLY and CDR2 is FYNNEI. Trimming cost V 7 bases and J 1 base, with 13 bases left between them. CDR3 length: 14 residues. DNA for the CDR3: TGTGCCAGCACTGTCGCGGGGGCCCAAGAGACCCAGTACTTC. Protein: CASTVAGAQETQYF.

A remark on this clone: At one boundary the junction diverges from the germline segment, which might be a read error. This rearrangement joins TRBV23-1 to TRBJ2-4, with D tentatively TRBD1 (5 bases). TRBV23-1 qualifies as an ORF whose function is uncertain. The CDR3 spans 12 residues. The CDR3 coding sequence is TGCGCCAGCAGTCCACCAGGGAACAGTCAGTACTTC. Amino acid sequence: CASSPPGNSQYF.

In nucleotides, the CDR3 is TGCGCCAGCAGCCGGGGGGAGGAAAAACTGTTTTTT. Encoded protein: CASSRGEEKLFF. The gene calls are TRBV5-1 and TRBJ1-4; D is perhaps TRBD1 (5 bases). CDR1 is SGHRS and CDR2 is YFSETQ in the germline V gene. The CDR3 contains 12 residues. V was trimmed by 4 bases and J by 8 bases, leaving 9 bases between them.

In this sample, this clone turned up a few times. This CDR3 is CASSLVQGGGYGYTF. DNA of the CDR3: TGTGCCAGCAGCTTGGTACAGGGAGGGGGCTATGGCTACACCTTC. The rearrangement joins TRBV7-3 to TRBJ1-2, with a weak D call TRBD1 (6 bases). The CDR3 runs 15 residues. Per germline, CDR1 SGHTA and CDR2 FQGTGA. Trimming left V 3 bases short and J 4 bases short, with 15 bases between. Full variable domain (outside the CDR3, taken from reference TRBV7-3 and TRBJ1-2): GAGVSQTPSNKVTEKGKYVELRCDPISGHTALYWYRQSLGQGPEFLIYFQGTGAADDSGLPNDRFFAVRPEGSVSTLKIQRTERGDSAVYLCASSLVQGGGYGYTFGSGTRLTVV.

This chain uses TRBV6-5 with TRBJ1-2; D remains ambiguous. The CDR3 contains 14 residues. Germline lookup yields CDR1 MNHEY and CDR2 SVGAGI. Trimming pared 0 bases from V and 2 bases from J, leaving 7 bases between. The CDR3 sequence: CASSYSNGNYGYTF. The CDR3 coding sequence is TGTGCCAGCAGTTACTCAAACGGGAACTATGGCTACACCTTC.

J is TRBJ1-6 and V is TRBV7-9; perhaps TRBD1 as D (6 bases). V lost 4 bases and J 2 bases, leaving 12 bases between the germline ends. Germline values: CDR1 SEHNR, CDR2 FQNEAQ (reference sequence). This CDR3 contains 16 residues. CDR3 DNA sequence: TGTGCCAGCAGCTCCACGGACAGAACCTATAATTCACCCCTCCACTTT. The encoded protein is CASSSTDRTYNSPLHF.

This chain links TRBV5-1 with TRBJ2-5; D is possibly TRBD2 (5 bases). Germline-derived CDR1 and CDR2 are SGHRS and YFSETQ. The CDR3 loop spans 13 amino acids. V lost 1 base, J lost 2 bases, and 6 bases lay in between. CDR3 in amino acids: CASSLPGQETQYF. In DNA form, the CDR3 reads TGCGCCAGCAGCTTGCCGGGACAAGAGACCCAGTACTTC.

This clone was seen only a few times. The chain carries TRBV7-3 and TRBJ2-1; 10 bases fit TRBD2. This CDR3 region has 16 residues. Germline assignment: CDR1 SGHTA and CDR2 FQGTGA. V dropped 5 bases and J dropped 4; count of bases not matched to a gene: 8. For the CDR3, the DNA is TGTGCCAGCAGCAGGGGAGGTAGCGGGGGGTACAATGAGCAGTTCTTC. This codes for CASSRGGSGGYNEQFF.

This sequence joins TRBV19 and TRBJ1-2, with D unclear. The V end was cut by 3 bases, the J end by 4 bases, with 9 bases between. Germline CDR1 and CDR2: LNHDA and SQIVND (reference sequence). This CDR3 contains 13 residues. CDR3 sequence reads: CASSMGGSYGYTF. CDR3 bases: TGTGCCAGTAGTATGGGAGGGTCCTATGGCTACACCTTC.